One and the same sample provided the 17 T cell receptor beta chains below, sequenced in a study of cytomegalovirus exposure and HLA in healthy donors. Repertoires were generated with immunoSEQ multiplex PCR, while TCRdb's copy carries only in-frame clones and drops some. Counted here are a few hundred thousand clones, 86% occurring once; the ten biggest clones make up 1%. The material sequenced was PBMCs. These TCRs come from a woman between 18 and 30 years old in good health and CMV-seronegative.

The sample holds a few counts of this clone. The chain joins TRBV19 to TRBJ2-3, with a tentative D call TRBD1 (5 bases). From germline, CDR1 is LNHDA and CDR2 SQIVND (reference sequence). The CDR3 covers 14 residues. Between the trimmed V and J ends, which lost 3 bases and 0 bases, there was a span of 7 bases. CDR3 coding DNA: TGTGCCAGTAGTATTGGGGCTAGCACAGATACGCAGTATTTT. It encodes CASSIGASTDTQYF.

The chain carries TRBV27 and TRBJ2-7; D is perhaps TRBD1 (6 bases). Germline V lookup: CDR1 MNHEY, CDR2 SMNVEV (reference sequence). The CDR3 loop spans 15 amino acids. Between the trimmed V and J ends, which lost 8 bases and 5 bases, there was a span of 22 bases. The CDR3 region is CASRSLQGMWDEQYF. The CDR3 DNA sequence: TGTGCCAGCCGATCCCTACAGGGTATGTGGGACGAGCAGTACTTC.

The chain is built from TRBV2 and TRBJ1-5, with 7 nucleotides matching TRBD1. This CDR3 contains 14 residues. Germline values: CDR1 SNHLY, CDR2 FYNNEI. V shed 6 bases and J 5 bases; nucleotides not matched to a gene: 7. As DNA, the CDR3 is TGTGCCAGCAGACAGGGGAATTCTCATCAGCCCCAGCATTTT. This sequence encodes CASRQGNSHQPQHF.

This CDR3 is CASSIVGTAYEQYF. As DNA, the CDR3 is TGTGCCAGTAGTATAGTAGGGACAGCCTACGAGCAGTACTTC. The V call is TRBV19, the J call TRBJ2-7; 7 bases are a match to TRBD1. The CDR3 loop spans 14 amino acids. Germline V gene lookup returns CDR1 LNHDA and CDR2 SQIVND (reference sequence). J gave up 2 bases and V 1 base, and 2 bases lay outside the gene matches.

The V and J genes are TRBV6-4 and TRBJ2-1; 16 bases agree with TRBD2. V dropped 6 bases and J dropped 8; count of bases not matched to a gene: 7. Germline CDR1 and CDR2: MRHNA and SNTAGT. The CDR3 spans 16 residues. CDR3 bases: TGTGCCAGCAGACGAGGGACTAGCGGGGGGGCGGATGAGCAGTTCTTC. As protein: CASRRGTSGGADEQFF.

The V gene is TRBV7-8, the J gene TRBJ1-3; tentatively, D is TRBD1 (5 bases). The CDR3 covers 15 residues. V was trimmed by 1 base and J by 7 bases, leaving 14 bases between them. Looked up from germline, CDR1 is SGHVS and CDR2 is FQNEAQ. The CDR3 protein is CASSLGQGGRNTIYF. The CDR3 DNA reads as TGTGCCAGCAGCTTAGGGCAGGGTGGTCGGAACACCATATATTTT.

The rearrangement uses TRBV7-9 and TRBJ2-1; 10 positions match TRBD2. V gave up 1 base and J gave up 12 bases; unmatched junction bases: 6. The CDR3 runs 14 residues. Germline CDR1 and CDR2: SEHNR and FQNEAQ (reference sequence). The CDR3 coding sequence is TGTGCCAGCAGCTTAGAAAGGACTAGCGGACCGCAGTTCTTC. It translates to CASSLERTSGPQFF.

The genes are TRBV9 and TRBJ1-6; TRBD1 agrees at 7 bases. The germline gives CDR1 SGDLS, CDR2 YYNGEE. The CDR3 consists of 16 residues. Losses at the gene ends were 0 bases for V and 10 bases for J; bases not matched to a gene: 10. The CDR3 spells CASSVAGDSAGSPLHF. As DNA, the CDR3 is TGTGCCAGCAGCGTAGCCGGGGACAGCGCTGGGTCACCCCTCCACTTT.

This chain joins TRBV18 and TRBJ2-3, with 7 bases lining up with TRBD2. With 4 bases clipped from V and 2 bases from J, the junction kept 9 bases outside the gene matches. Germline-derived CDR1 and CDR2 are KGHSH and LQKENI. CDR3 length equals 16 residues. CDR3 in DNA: TGTGCCAGCTCACAATTTGCGGGAGCGAACACAGATACGCAGTATTTT. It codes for CASSQFAGANTDTQYF.

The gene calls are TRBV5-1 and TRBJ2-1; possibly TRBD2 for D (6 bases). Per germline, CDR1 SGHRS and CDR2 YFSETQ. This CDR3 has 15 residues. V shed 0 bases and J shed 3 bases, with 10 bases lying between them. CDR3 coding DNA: TGCGCCAGCAGCTTGGAGGCGGGGCACTACAATGAGCAGTTCTTC. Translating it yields CASSLEAGHYNEQFF.

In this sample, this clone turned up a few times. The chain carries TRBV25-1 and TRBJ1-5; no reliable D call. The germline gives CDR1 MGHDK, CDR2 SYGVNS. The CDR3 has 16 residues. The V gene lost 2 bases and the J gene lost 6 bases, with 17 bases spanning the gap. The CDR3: CASSEDRAPGGQPQHF. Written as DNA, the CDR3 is TGTGCCAGCAGTGAAGACCGGGCCCCAGGAGGTCAGCCCCAGCATTTT.

Written as DNA, the CDR3 is TGTGCCAGCAGCTTACACGGCCCCGGGACAGGGTTCTACGAGCAGTACTTC. The encoded protein is CASSLHGPGTGFYEQYF. The genes are TRBV11-2 and TRBJ2-7, with TRBD1 matching 9 bases. The ends lost 2 bases at V and 3 bases at J; junction bases unmatched: 11. Germline-derived CDR1 and CDR2 are SGHAT and FQNNGV. The CDR3 sequence is 17 residues long.

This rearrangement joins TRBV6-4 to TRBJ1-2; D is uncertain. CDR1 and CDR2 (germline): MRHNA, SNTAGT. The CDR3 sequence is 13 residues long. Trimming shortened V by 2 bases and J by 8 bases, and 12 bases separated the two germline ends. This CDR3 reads CASSDDIYGGYTF. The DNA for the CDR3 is TGTGCCAGCAGTGACGACATATACGGCGGCTACACCTTC.

The CDR3 nucleotides are TGTGCCAGCGCACGACAGGGGGACACTGAAGCTTTCTTT. This codes for CASARQGDTEAFF. The V and J genes are TRBV6-5 and TRBJ1-1; 9 bases are a match to TRBD1. CDR3 length: 13 amino acids. Unmatched junction bases numbered 4, after V lost 8 bases and J lost 3 bases. CDR1 is MNHEY and CDR2 is SVGAGI in the germline V gene.

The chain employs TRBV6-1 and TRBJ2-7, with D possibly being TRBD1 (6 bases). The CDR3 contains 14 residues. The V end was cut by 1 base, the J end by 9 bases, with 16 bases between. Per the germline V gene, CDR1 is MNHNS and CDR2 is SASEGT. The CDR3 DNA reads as TGTGCCAGCAGTGAAGGGGTAGTAGGGACACGGCAGTACTTC. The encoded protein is CASSEGVVGTRQYF.

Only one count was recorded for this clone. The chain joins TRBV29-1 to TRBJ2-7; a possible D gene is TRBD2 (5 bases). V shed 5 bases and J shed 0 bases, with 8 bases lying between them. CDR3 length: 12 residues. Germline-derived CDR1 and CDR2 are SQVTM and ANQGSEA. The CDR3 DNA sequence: TGCAGCGTTCTCGGGGACTCCTACGAGCAGTACTTC. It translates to CSVLGDSYEQYF.

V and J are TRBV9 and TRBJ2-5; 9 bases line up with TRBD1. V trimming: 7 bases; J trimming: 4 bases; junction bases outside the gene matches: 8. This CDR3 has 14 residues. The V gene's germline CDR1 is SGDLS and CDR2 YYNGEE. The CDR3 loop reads CASGGTGGLETQYF. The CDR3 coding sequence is TGTGCCAGCGGGGGAACAGGGGGCCTAGAGACCCAGTACTTC.